This T cell receptor beta chain stems from a study of beta chain features in type 1 diabetes. Looking at the study overall: The samples had around 98 million sorted cells examined in all.

Germline V CDR1 and CDR2: SNHLY, FYNNEI. V dropped 0 bases and J dropped 0 bases, with 13 bases sitting between them. The CDR3 is made up of 17 amino acids. This clone has a handful of counts. Antigen: not known. Study-wide findings and caveats: Moderate yet significant TCRB CDR3 shortening was seen in Type 1 diabetes patients in all four CD4+ subsets. HLA influence on TCRB rearrangement stayed unresolved here. The naive, central memory and Treg TCRB repertoires showed an apparent similarity that was greater among patients than among healthy donors.

The isolated RNA, all of it, was reverse transcribed, so expressed TCRB transcripts were what got sequenced. Assay: immunoSEQ multiplex PCR; the TCRdb copy retains only in-frame clones and omits some. The table has about 210,000 clones, roughly 10% seen once. The chain links TRBV2 to TRBJ2-3, with TRBD2 as a possible D gene (6 bases). The TCR originated in a man younger than 35 in good health. Sequencing input: central memory CD4+ T cells from blood. CDR3 sequence (DNA): TGTGCCAGCAGTGAAGCGCGGGCTAGCGAGAGCACAGATACGCAGTATTTT. Amino acids: CASSEARASESTDTQYF.